The 25 T cell receptor beta chains reported below all come from one sample, sequenced in a study of graft-versus-host responses after intestinal transplantation. TCRdb keeps only in-frame clones here, not all; method: immunoSEQ multiplex PCR. This table holds over 70,000 clones, around 96% found once. No antigen has been assigned to these receptors. The input for sequencing was unstimulated CD8+ T cells sorted from spleen or lymph node cells, taken before intestinal transplant. The receptors here all came from a human donor who received an intestinal transplant.

This chain connects TRBV9 to TRBJ1-2, with 7 nucleotides matching TRBD1. V gave up 2 bases and J gave up 4 bases; unmatched junction bases: 5. Germline values: CDR1 SGDLS, CDR2 YYNGEE. The CDR3 has 14 residues. The CDR3 here is CASSVAGGSYGYTF. The CDR3, as DNA: TGTGCCAGCAGCGTCGCAGGGGGTAGCTATGGCTACACCTTC.

The rearrangement joins TRBV6-5 to TRBJ2-7; unclear D gene. The CDR3 extends over 14 amino acids. V was shortened by 0 bases and J by 0 bases, with 6 bases between the two germline ends. The germline CDR1 and CDR2 sequences are MNHEY and SVGAGI. CDR3 sequence reads: CASSYSSHSYEQYF. CDR3 coding DNA: TGTGCCAGCAGTTACTCGAGCCACTCCTACGAGCAGTACTTC.

The V gene is TRBV5-8, the J gene TRBJ1-1, with D uncertain. Trimming left V 2 bases short and J 7 bases short, with 9 bases between. Germline V gives CDR1 SGHTS, CDR2 YDEGEE. The CDR3 consists of 12 residues. The CDR3 here is CASSFGVIEAFF. The CDR3 bases are TGTGCCAGCAGCTTTGGGGTGATTGAAGCTTTCTTT.

This clone was seen only once. This chain joins TRBV7-9 and TRBJ1-5; TRBD1 is a possible D gene (6 bases). Germline V gene lookup returns CDR1 SEHNR and CDR2 FQNEAQ (reference sequence). V was cut by 3 bases and J by 3 bases, with 12 bases left in between. The CDR3 contains 15 residues. CDR3 coding DNA: TGTGCCAGCAGCTTTGAAGGGGGTGTCAATCAGCCCCAGCATTTT. Translating gives CASSFEGGVNQPQHF.

The chain employs TRBV4-1 and TRBJ2-5, with TRBD2 matching over 10 bases. CDR1 is MGHRA and CDR2 is YSYEKL in the germline V gene. CDR3 size: 18 residues. V shed 1 base, J shed 6 bases, and the junction held 14 bases outside the gene matches. The CDR3 DNA reads as TGCGCCAGCAGCCAAGTTCTAGCGGGAGTTACGAGCGAACAGACCCAGTACTTC. It yields the protein CASSQVLAGVTSEQTQYF.

The chain couples TRBV7-6 to TRBJ2-1; 14 nucleotides agree with TRBD2. V was pared by 5 bases and J by 2 bases, with 5 bases of the junction left unmatched. CDR3 size: 17 residues. Germline CDR1 is SGHVS and CDR2 is FNYEAQ. CDR3 sequence: CASSLGTSGSAYNEQFF. Here the CDR3 DNA reads TGTGCCAGCAGCCTGGGGACTAGCGGGAGCGCCTACAATGAGCAGTTCTTC.

The chain carries TRBV5-6 and TRBJ1-5, with D possibly being TRBD1 (5 bases). The CDR3 totals 14 residues. V was pared by 3 bases and J by 3 bases, with 10 bases between. Per germline, CDR1 SGHDT and CDR2 YYEEEE. Here the CDR3 DNA reads TGTGCCAGCAGCTCAGGGACGTTCAATCAGCCCCAGCATTTT. Protein product: CASSSGTFNQPQHF.

The genes are TRBV19 and TRBJ1-1; D possibly corresponds to TRBD1 (6 bases). V shed 3 bases and J shed 7 bases, with 12 bases lying between them. The CDR3 runs 13 residues. Looked up from germline, CDR1 is LNHDA and CDR2 is SQIVND (reference sequence). Here the CDR3 DNA reads TGTGCCAGTAGTATGGAGGGGGGCTATGAAGCTTTCTTT. Protein sequence: CASSMEGGYEAFF.

The chain combines TRBV4-1 with TRBJ1-4, with no clear D. The CDR3 totals 11 residues. Germline V lookup: CDR1 MGHRA, CDR2 YSYEKL. V was clipped by 4 bases and J by 5 bases, with 2 bases between them. The CDR3 sequence: CASSLNEKLFF. CDR3 nucleotides: TGCGCCAGCAGCCTCAATGAAAAACTGTTTTTT.

V gene TRBV27 combines with J gene TRBJ2-7, with no clear D. This CDR3 comprises 15 residues. The ends were cut back, 5 bases at V and 0 bases at J, with 14 bases in the middle. Germline CDR1 and CDR2: MNHEY and SMNVEV (reference sequence). For the CDR3, the DNA is TGTGCCAGCAGTCTACCCGGGTTAAGCTCCTACGAGCAGTACTTC. This encodes CASSLPGLSSYEQYF.

This clone was picked up one time. The CDR3 DNA sequence: TGTGCCAGCAGTTCCGATAATGAAAAACTGTTTTTT. Protein sequence: CASSSDNEKLFF. The rearrangement joins TRBV6-1 to TRBJ1-4; D remains ambiguous. CDR3 length: 12 residues. V was clipped by 5 bases and J by 4 bases, with 5 bases between them. Germline assignment: CDR1 MNHNS and CDR2 SASEGT.

The rearrangement links TRBV25-1 to TRBJ2-3; 7 nucleotides agree with TRBD2. Germline V gene lookup returns CDR1 MGHDK and CDR2 SYGVNS. The CDR3 is 16 residues long. V trimming: 1 base; J trimming: 0 bases; junction bases outside the gene matches: 4. DNA for the CDR3: TGTGCCAGCAGTGAATCTTGGCGGGAGAGCACAGATACGCAGTATTTT. As protein: CASSESWRESTDTQYF.

CDR3 sequence: CASSLDQPQHF. DNA for the CDR3: TGTGCCAGCAGTTTGGATCAGCCCCAGCATTTT. The chain recombines TRBV28 with TRBJ1-5, with D unclear. V was pared by 3 bases and J by 5 bases, with 2 bases between. Per the germline V gene, CDR1 is MDHEN and CDR2 is SYDVKM. The CDR3 is 11 residues long.

The chain employs TRBV29-1 and TRBJ2-2; D gene uncertain. There are 12 residues in the CDR3. Germline V gives CDR1 SQVTM, CDR2 ANQGSEA. V dropped 2 bases and J dropped 1 base, with 2 bases sitting between them. Here the CDR3 reads CSVEQNTGELFF. CDR3 nucleotide sequence: TGCAGCGTTGAACAGAACACCGGGGAGCTGTTTTTT.

This clone is a singleton in its sample. This sequence joins TRBV9 and TRBJ1-1; D might be TRBD1 (5 bases). The CDR3 has 15 amino acids. Per the germline V gene, CDR1 is SGDLS and CDR2 is YYNGEE. Deletions cut 0 bases from V and 4 bases from J, with 13 bases between. As DNA, the CDR3 is TGTGCCAGCAGCGTAGCTGCAGGGTCGGGCACTGAAGCTTTCTTT. Translating it yields CASSVAAGSGTEAFF.

The chain joins TRBV6-1 to TRBJ2-1; the D is unclear. Per the germline V gene, CDR1 is MNHNS and CDR2 is SASEGT. V was pared by 2 bases and J by 8 bases, with 10 bases between. This CDR3 comprises 13 residues. CDR3 residues: CASSERVYDEQFF. In DNA, the CDR3 is TGTGCCAGCAGTGAAAGGGTGTACGATGAGCAGTTCTTC.

The CDR3 nucleotides are TGTGCCAGCAGCTTGGTGGGACCCCCGGCCAATGAGCAGTTCTTC. This gives the protein CASSLVGPPANEQFF. This chain links TRBV5-4 with TRBJ2-1; possibly TRBD1 or TRBD2 for D (5 bases each). The CDR3 runs to 15 residues. CDR1 is SGHNT and CDR2 is YYREEE in the germline V gene (reference sequence). The V and J ends lost 0 bases and 6 bases respectively, with 13 bases between them.

The V call is TRBV27, the J call TRBJ2-7, with TRBD1 as a possible D gene (6 bases). Per the germline V gene, CDR1 is MNHEY and CDR2 is SMNVEV (reference sequence). This CDR3 is 13 amino acids long. V was shortened by 5 bases and J by 4 bases, with 12 bases between the two germline ends. The CDR3 DNA sequence: TGTGCCAGCAGTATTAACAGGGTATACGAGCAGTACTTC. Translating it yields CASSINRVYEQYF.

This clone was counted once. This rearrangement joins TRBV7-8 to TRBJ2-3, with 13 bases lining up with TRBD2. CDR1 and CDR2 from the germline V gene are SGHVS and FQNEAQ. Trimming at V came to 3 bases and at J to 4 bases, leaving 7 bases not matched to a gene. This CDR3 is built from 17 residues. This chain's CDR3 is CASSLRTSGSIPDTQYF. The CDR3 nucleotides read TGTGCCAGCAGCTTGAGGACTAGCGGGAGCATCCCAGATACGCAGTATTTT.

The rearrangement uses TRBV29-1 and TRBJ2-1; 7 positions agree with TRBD1. The CDR3 contains 15 residues. The germline gives CDR1 SQVTM, CDR2 ANQGSEA. Germline trimming cut 6 bases from V and 4 bases from J; bases unmatched to any gene: 12. CDR3 protein: CSVVGTERIYNEQFF. The CDR3 DNA follows: TGCAGCGTGGTCGGGACAGAGAGGATTTACAATGAGCAGTTCTTC.

The chain employs TRBV21-1 and TRBJ1-4; TRBD1 is taken as the D call from the table, unchecked against the DNA. TRBV21-1 is a pseudogene. The CDR3 sequence is 20 residues long. The CDR3 is CASSKGSSDRDTATNEKLFF. CDR3 DNA: TGTGCCAGCAGCAAAGGTTCCTCGGACAGGGATACCGCAACTAATGAAAAACTGTTTTTT.

The CDR3 region is CATSRDHPWVPGASNQPQHF. In DNA form, the CDR3 reads TGTGCCACCAGCAGAGATCACCCGTGGGTTCCAGGGGCCAGCAATCAGCCCCAGCATTTT. V gene TRBV15 combines with J gene TRBJ1-5, with D possibly TRBD1 on 6 matching bases. The CDR3 loop spans 20 amino acids. Per the germline V gene, CDR1 is LNHNV and CDR2 is YYDKDF (reference sequence). Trimming left V 0 bases short and J 1 base short, with 22 bases between.

The V gene is TRBV6-1, the J gene TRBJ1-1; perhaps TRBD1 as D (6 bases). CDR1 and CDR2 (germline): MNHNS, SASEGT. Trimming left V 6 bases short and J 0 bases short, with 8 bases between. CDR3 length: 13 amino acids. The CDR3 spells CASSGQLNTEAFF. The CDR3 DNA sequence: TGTGCCAGCAGCGGACAGCTGAACACTGAAGCTTTCTTT.

The chain couples TRBV19 to TRBJ2-4; TRBD1 is a possible D gene (6 bases). The length of the CDR3 is 17 residues. The V and J ends lost 6 bases and 0 bases respectively, with 18 bases between them. Germline loops: CDR1 LNHDA, CDR2 SQIVND (reference sequence). CDR3 loop: CASSTSEGVVAKNIQYF. CDR3 DNA sequence: TGTGCCAGTAGCACCAGCGAGGGGGTAGTAGCCAAAAACATTCAGTACTTC.

The genes are TRBV4-1 and TRBJ2-7; D unclear. There are 12 residues in the CDR3. Trimming left V 0 bases short and J 6 bases short, with 6 bases between. Germline V gene lookup returns CDR1 MGHRA and CDR2 YSYEKL. In nucleotides, the CDR3 is TGCGCCAGCAGCCAAGACCAGCGCGAGCAGTACTTC. Translated, it gives CASSQDQREQYF.